The clone carrying this T cell receptor (beta chain) has a count of ten or more. Per the germline V gene, CDR1 is SEHNR and CDR2 is FQNEAQ (reference sequence). CDR3 length: 11 amino acids. The V gene lost 9 bases and the J gene lost 4 bases, with 10 bases spanning the gap. The data originate from a study of spatial heterogeneity in lung cancer. Study context: There were 72 donors, all of them untreated patients with early-stage non-small cell lung cancer.

The time point here: blood at routine non-recurrence follow-up after resection. One entry per CDR3 protein, called by TCRdb with MiXCR from the 5' RACE reads. Of approximately 70,000 distinct CDR3 sequences listed, 8% to 9% are singletons. The chain has TRBV7-9 and TRBJ2-7; D could derive from TRBD1 or TRBD2 (6 bases each). This clonotype was obtained from a female donor with early-stage non-small cell lung cancer. Sequencing was performed on PBMCs, taken at follow-up. In DNA, the CDR3 is TGTGCCAGTAAGGGGGGATACGAGCAGTACTTC. Its protein product is CASKGGYEQYF.